This TCR beta chain is from a study of identical twins. Study-wide results and caveats: Without tracking the same donors, conclusions rested on cross-sectional statistical analysis. Invariant populations such as MAIT and iNKT cells could partly muddle zero-insertion analyses. While abundant cord blood beta clonotypes carried fewer insertions, memory repertoires showed no such pattern.

Regarding this clonotype: The antigen is unknown.

CDR3 length: 13 amino acids. Germline loops: CDR1 KGHDR, CDR2 SFDVKD. Trimming pared 2 bases from V and 9 bases from J, leaving 10 bases between. TCRdb passed the 5' RACE reads through MiXCR, listing each CDR3 protein once. The profile shows approximately 470,000 distinct CDR3 sequences, about 14% of them singletons. In addition, the sample was reused for a study of yellow fever vaccine responses in identical twins.

This chain joins TRBV24-1 and TRBJ2-1; no definite D call. The source is a woman aged 18 to 35 in good health. Sequencing was carried out using CD4+ T cells sorted from blood. The CDR3 protein is CATSDSPRVEQFF. CDR3 in DNA: TGTGCCACCAGTGATTCCCCACGGGTTGAGCAGTTCTTC.